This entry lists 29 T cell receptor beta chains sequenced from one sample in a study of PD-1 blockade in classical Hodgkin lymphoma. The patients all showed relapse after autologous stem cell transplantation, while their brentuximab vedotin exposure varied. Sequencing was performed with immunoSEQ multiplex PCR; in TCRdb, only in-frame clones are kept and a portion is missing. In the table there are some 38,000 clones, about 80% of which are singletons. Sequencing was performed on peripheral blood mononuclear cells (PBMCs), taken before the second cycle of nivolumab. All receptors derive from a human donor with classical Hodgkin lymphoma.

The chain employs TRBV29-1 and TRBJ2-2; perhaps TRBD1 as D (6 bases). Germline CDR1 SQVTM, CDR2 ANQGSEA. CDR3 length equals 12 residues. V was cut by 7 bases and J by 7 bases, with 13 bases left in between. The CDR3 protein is CSGLPGDGELFF. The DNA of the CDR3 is TGCAGCGGTCTTCCAGGGGACGGGGAGCTGTTTTTT.

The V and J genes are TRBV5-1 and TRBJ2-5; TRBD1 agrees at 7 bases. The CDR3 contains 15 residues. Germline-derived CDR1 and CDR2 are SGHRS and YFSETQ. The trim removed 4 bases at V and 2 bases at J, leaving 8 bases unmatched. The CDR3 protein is CASSPNPGQQETQYF. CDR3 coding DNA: TGCGCCAGCAGCCCCAACCCGGGACAGCAAGAGACCCAGTACTTC.

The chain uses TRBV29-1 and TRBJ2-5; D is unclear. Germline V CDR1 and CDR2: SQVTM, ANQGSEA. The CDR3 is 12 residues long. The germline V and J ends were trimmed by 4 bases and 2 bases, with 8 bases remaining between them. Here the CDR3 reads CSVGVSQETQYF. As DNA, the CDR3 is TGCAGCGTTGGGGTCAGTCAAGAGACCCAGTACTTC.

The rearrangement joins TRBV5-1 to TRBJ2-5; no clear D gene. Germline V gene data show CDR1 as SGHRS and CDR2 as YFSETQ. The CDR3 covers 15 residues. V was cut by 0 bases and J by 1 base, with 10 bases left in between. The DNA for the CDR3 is TGCGCCAGCAGCTTGGTCGGCCAGACCCAAGAGACCCAGTACTTC. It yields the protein CASSLVGQTQETQYF.

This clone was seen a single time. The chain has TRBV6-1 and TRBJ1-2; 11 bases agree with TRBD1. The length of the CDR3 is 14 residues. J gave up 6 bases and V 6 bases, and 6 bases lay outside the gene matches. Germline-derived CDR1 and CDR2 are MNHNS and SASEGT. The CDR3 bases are TGTGCCAGCAGGGCGGACAGGGGGCGAAATGGCTACACCTTC. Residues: CASRADRGRNGYTF.

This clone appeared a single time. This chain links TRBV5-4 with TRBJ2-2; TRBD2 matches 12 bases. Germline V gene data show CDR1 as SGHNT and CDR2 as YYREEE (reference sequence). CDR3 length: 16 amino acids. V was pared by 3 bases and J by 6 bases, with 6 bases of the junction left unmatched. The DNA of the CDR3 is TGTGCCAGCAGCTCCCTGGGGACTAGCGGGTCCGGGGAGCTGTTTTTT. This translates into CASSSLGTSGSGELFF.

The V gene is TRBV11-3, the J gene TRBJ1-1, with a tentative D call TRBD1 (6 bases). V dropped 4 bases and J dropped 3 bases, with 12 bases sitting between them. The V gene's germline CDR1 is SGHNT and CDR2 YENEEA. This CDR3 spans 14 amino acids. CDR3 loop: CASSSRGVDTEAFF. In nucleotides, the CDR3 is TGTGCCAGCAGCTCCAGGGGTGTGGACACTGAAGCTTTCTTT.

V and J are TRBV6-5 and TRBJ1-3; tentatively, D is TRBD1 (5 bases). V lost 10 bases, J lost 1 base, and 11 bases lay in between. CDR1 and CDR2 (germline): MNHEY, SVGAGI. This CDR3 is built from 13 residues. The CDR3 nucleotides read TGTGCCACCAGGGAAGTTTCTGGAAACACCATATATTTT. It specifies CATREVSGNTIYF.

In DNA form, the CDR3 reads TGCGCCAGCAGCCCCCGGGCTAGCGGGGGGAACGGCTCCTACAATGAGCAGTTCTTC. Translating gives CASSPRASGGNGSYNEQFF. This rearrangement joins TRBV23-1 to TRBJ2-1, with 11 bases lining up with TRBD2. TRBV23-1 is marked as an open reading frame, function uncertain. The V gene end was trimmed by 6 bases and the J gene end by 0 bases; junction bases not matched to a gene: 13. This CDR3 has 19 residues.

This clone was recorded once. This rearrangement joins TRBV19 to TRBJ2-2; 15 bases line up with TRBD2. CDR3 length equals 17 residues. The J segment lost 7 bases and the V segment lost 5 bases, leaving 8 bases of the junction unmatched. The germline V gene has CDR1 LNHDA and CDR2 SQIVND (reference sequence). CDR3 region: CASSPGLAGGPNGELFF. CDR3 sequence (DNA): TGTGCCAGTAGTCCCGGACTAGCGGGGGGGCCGAACGGGGAGCTGTTTTTT.

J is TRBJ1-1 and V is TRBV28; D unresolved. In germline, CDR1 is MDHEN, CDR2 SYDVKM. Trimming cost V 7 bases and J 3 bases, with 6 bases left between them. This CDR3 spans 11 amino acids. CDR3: CASIEDTEAFF. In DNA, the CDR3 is TGTGCCAGCATTGAGGACACTGAAGCTTTCTTT. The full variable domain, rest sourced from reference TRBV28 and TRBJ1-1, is DVKVTQSSRYLVKRTGEKVFLECVQDMDHENMFWYRQDPGLGLRLIYFSYDVKMKEKGDIPEGYSVSREKKERFSLILESASTNQTSMYLCASIEDTEAFFGQGTRLTVV.

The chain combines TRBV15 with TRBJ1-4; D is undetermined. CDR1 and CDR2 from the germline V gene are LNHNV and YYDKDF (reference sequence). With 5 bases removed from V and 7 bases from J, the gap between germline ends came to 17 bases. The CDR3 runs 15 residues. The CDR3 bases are TGTGCCACCAGCGCCCGCGGCGAATATTCTGAAAAACTGTTTTTT. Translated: CATSARGEYSEKLFF.

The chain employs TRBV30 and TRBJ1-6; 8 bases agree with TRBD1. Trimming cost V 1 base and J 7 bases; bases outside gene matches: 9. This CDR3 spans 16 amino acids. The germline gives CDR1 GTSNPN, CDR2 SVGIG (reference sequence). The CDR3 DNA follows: TGTGCCTGGAGTGATGGTCCAGGGGGCAGGAATTCACCCCTCCACTTT. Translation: CAWSDGPGGRNSPLHF.

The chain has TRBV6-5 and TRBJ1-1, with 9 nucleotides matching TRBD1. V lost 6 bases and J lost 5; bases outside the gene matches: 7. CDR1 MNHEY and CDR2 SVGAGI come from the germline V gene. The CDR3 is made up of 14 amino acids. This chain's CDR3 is CASRKGQGHTEAFF. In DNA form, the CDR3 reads TGTGCCAGCAGAAAGGGACAGGGACATACTGAAGCTTTCTTT.

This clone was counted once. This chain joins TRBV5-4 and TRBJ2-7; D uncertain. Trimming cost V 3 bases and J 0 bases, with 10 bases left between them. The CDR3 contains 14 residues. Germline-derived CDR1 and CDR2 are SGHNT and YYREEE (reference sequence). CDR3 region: CASSSARSSYEQYF. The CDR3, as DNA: TGTGCCAGCAGCTCCGCACGTTCCTCCTACGAGCAGTACTTC. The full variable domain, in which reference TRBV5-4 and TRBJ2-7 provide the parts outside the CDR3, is ETGVTQSPTHLIKTRGQQVTLRCSSQSGHNTVSWYQQALGQGPQFIFQYYREEENGRGNFPPRFSGLQFPNYSSELNVNALELDDSALYLCASSSARSSYEQYFGPGTRLTVT.

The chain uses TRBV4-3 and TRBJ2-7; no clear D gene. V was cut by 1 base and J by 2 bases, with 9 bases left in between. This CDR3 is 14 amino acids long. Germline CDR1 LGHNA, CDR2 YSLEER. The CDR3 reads CASSQVVNTYEQYF. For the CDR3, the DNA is TGCGCCAGCAGCCAAGTAGTGAACACCTACGAGCAGTACTTC.

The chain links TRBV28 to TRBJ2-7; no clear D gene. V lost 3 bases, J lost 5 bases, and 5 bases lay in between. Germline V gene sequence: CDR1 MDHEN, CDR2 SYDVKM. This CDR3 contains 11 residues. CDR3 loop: CASSLLDEQYF. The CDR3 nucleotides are TGTGCCAGCAGTTTGCTGGACGAGCAGTACTTC.

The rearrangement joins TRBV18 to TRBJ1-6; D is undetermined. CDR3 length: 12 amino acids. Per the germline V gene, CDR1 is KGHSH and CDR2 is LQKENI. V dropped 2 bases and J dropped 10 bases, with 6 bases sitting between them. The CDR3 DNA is TGTGCCAGCTCACCAGGGAAATCACCCCTCCACTTT. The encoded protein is CASSPGKSPLHF.

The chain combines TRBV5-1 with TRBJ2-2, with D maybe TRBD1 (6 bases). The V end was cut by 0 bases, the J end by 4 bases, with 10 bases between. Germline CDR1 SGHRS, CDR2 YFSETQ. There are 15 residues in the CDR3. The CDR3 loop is CASSLVQGPTGELFF. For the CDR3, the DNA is TGCGCCAGCAGCTTGGTGCAGGGGCCCACCGGGGAGCTGTTTTTT. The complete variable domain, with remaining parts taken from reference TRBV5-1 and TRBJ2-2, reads KAGVTQTPRYLIKTRGQQVTLSCSPISGHRSVSWYQQTPGQGLQFLFEYFSETQRNKGNFPGRFSGRQFSNSRSEMNVSTLELGDSALYLCASSLVQGPTGELFFGEGSRLTVL.

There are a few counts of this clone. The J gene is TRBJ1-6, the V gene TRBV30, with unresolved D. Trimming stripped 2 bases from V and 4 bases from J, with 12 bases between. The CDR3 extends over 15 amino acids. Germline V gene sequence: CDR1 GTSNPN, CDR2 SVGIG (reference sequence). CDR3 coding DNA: TGTGCCTGGAGTTCACGGACGGGGTATAATTCACCCCTCCACTTT. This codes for CAWSSRTGYNSPLHF.

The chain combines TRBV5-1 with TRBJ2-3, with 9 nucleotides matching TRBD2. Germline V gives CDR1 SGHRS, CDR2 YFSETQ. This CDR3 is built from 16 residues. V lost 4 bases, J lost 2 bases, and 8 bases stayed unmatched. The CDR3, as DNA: TGCGCCAGCAGCCCTATCGCGGGGGGGCTCACAGATACGCAGTATTTT. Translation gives CASSPIAGGLTDTQYF.

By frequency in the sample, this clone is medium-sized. The CDR3 DNA reads as TGTGCCAGCAGCCCGACTAGGGGTTCCTACGAGCAGTACTTC. This translates into CASSPTRGSYEQYF. J is TRBJ2-7 and V is TRBV7-2; D perhaps matches TRBD2 (6 bases). Trimming left V 5 bases short and J 1 base short, with 12 bases between. This CDR3 is 14 amino acids long. Per the germline V gene, CDR1 is SGHTA and CDR2 is FQGNSA.

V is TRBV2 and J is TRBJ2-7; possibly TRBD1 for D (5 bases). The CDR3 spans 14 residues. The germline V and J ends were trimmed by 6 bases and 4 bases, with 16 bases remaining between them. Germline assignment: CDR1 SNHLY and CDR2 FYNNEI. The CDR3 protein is CASRGQTTVYEQYF. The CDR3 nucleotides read TGTGCCAGCAGAGGACAAACGACAGTTTACGAGCAGTACTTC. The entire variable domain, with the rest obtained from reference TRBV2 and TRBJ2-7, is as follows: EPEVTQTPSHQVTQMGQEVILRCVPISNHLYFYWYRQILGQKVEFLVSFYNNEISEKSEIFDDQFSVERPDGSNFTLKIRSTKLEDSAMYFCASRGQTTVYEQYFGPGTRLTVT.

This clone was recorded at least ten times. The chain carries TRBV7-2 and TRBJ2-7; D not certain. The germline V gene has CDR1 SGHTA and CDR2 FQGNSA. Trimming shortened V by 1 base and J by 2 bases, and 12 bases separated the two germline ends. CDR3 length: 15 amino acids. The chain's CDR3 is CASSLGARITYEQYF. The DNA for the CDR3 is TGTGCCAGCAGCTTAGGAGCTAGAATCACCTACGAGCAGTACTTC.

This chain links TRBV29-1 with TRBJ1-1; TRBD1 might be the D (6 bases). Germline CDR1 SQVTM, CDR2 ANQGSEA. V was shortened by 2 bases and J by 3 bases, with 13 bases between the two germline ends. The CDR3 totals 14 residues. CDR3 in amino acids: CSVEMGGADTEAFF. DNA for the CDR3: TGCAGCGTTGAAATGGGGGGGGCTGACACTGAAGCTTTCTTT. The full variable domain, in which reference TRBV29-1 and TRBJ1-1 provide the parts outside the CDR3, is SAVISQKPSRDICQRGTSLTIQCQVDSQVTMMFWYRQQPGQSLTLIATANQGSEATYESGFVIDKFPISRPNLTFSTLTVSNMSPEDSSIYLCSVEMGGADTEAFFGQGTRLTVV.

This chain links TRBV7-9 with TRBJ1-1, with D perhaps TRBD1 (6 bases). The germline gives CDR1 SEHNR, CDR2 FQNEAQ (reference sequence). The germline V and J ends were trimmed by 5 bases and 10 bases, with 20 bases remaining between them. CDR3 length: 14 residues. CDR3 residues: CASSPIFLGAGAFF. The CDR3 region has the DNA TGTGCCAGCAGCCCGATCTTTTTGGGGGCCGGAGCTTTCTTT.

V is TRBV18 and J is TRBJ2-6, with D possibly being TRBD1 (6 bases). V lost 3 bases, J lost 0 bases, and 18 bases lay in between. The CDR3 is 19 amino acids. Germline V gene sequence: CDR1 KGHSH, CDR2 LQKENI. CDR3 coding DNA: TGTGCCAGCTCACCGAGCCGGGACACGTCCCTCTCTGGGGCCAACGTCCTGACTTTC. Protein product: CASSPSRDTSLSGANVLTF. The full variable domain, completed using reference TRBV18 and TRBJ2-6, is NAGVMQNPRHLVRRRGQEARLRCSPMKGHSHVYWYRQLPEEGLKFMVYLQKENIIDESGMPKERFSAEFPKEGPSILRIQQVVRGDSAAYFCASSPSRDTSLSGANVLTFGAGSRLTVL.

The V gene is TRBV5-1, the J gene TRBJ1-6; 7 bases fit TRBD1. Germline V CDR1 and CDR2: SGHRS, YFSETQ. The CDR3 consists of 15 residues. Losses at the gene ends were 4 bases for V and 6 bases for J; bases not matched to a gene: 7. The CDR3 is CASSPGTAFNSPLHF. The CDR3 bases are TGCGCCAGCAGCCCGGGGACAGCTTTTAATTCACCCCTCCACTTT. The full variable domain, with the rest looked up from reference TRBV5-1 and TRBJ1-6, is KAGVTQTPRYLIKTRGQQVTLSCSPISGHRSVSWYQQTPGQGLQFLFEYFSETQRNKGNFPGRFSGRQFSNSRSEMNVSTLELGDSALYLCASSPGTAFNSPLHFGNGTRLTVT.

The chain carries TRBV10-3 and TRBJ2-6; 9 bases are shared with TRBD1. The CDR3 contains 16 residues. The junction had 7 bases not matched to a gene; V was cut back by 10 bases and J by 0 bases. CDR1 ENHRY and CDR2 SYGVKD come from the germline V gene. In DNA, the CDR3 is TGTGCCACCCGGACAGGGGTGGACTCTGGGGCCAACGTCCTGACTTTC. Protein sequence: CATRTGVDSGANVLTF.